This T cell receptor beta chain was obtained from a study of HIV-infected patients and healthy controls. This CDR3 is built from 14 residues. Germline V gene lookup returns CDR1 MNHEY and CDR2 SVGEGT. V lost 6 bases and J 6 bases, leaving 17 bases between the germline ends. This clonotype was seen many times. TCRdb independently ran MiXCR on the 5' RACE reads; one entry per CDR3 protein. The table records 15,000 to 20,000 distinct CDR3 sequences, less than 20% of them present only once. The clonotype was recovered from a human donor in good health. Sequences were obtained from CD8+ T cells from blood. This chain links TRBV6-2 or TRBV6-3 with TRBJ1-2; TRBD1 might be the D (6 bases). The CDR3 sequence: CASREGTLLHGYTF. Written as DNA, the CDR3 is TGTGCCAGCAGGGAAGGGACACTTCTACATGGCTACACCTTC.